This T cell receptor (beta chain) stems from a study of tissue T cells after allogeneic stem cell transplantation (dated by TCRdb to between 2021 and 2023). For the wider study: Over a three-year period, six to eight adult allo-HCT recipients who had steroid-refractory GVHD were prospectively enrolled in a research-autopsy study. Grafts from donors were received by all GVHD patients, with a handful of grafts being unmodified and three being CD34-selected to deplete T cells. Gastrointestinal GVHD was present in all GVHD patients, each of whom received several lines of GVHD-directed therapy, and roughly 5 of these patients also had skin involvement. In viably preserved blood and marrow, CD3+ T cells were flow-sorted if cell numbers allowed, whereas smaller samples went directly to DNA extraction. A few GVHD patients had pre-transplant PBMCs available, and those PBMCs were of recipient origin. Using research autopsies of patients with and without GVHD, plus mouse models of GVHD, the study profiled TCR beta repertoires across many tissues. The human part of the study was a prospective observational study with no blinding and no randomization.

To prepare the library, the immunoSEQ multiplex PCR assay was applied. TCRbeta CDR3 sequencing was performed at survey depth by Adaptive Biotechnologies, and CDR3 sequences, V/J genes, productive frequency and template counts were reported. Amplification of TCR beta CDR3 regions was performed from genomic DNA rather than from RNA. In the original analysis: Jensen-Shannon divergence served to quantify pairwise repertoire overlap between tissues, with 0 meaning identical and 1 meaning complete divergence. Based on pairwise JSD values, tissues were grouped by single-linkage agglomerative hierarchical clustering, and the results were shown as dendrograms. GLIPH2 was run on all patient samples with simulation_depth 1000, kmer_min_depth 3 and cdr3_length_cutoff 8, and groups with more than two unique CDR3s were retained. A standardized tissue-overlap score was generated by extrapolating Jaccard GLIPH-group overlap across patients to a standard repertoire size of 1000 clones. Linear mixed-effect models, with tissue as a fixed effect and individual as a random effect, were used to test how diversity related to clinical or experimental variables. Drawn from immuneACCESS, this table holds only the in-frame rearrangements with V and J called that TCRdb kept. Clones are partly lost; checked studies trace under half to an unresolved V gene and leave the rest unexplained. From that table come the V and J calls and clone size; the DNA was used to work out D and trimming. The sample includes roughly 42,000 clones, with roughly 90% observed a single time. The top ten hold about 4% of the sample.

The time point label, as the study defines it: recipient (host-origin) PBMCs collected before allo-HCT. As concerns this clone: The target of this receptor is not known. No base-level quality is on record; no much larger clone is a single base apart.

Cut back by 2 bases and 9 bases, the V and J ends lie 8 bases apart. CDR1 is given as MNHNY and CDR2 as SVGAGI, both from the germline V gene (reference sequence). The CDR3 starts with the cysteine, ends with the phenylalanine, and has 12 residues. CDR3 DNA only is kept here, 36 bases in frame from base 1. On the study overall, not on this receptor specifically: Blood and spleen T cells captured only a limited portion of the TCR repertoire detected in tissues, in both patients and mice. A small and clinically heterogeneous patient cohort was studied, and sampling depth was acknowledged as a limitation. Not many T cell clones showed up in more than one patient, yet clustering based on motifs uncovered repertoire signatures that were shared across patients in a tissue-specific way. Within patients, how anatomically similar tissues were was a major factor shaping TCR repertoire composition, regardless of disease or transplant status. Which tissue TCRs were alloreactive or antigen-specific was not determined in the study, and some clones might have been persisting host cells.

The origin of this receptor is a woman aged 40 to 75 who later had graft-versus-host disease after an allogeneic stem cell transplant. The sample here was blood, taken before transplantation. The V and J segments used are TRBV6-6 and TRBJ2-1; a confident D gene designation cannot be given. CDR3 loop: CASSYVDAEQFF. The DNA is TGTGCCAGCAGTTACGTAGACGCTGAGCAGTTCTTC.